This record covers a single TCR beta chain. The data were taken from a study of control samples from healthy donors and cancer patients. Assay: immunoSEQ multiplex PCR; the TCRdb copy retains only in-frame clones and omits some. The sample lists 70,000 or so clones, roughly 80% occurring once. Trimming at V came to 5 bases and at J to 8 bases, leaving 7 bases not matched to a gene. There are 13 residues in the CDR3. The germline CDR1 and CDR2 sequences are LNHDA and SQIVND (reference sequence). The sample comprised blood. This TCR was sampled from a man aged 50 to 60 in good health. The chain joins TRBV19 to TRBJ1-1, with 8 bases aligning to TRBD1. This CDR3 reads CASSRPGQVEAFF. The CDR3 coding sequence is TGTGCCAGTAGTCGGCCGGGACAGGTAGAAGCTTTCTTT.